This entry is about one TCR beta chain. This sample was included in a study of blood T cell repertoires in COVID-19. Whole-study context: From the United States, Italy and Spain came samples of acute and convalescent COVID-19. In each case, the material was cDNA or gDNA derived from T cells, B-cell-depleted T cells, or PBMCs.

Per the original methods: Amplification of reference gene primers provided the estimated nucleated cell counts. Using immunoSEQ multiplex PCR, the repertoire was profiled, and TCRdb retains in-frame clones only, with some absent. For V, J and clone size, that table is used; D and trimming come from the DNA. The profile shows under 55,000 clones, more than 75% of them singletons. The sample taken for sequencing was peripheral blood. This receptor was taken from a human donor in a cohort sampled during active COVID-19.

The CDR3 sequence is CASSADSGSYNEQFF. CDR3 DNA sequence: TGTGCCAGCAGTGCGGATAGCGGCTCCTACAATGAGCAGTTCTTC. The V gene is TRBV2, the J gene TRBJ2-1; tentative D call: TRBD2 (6 bases). V lost 4 bases and J 0 bases, leaving 10 bases between the germline ends. The CDR3 is made up of 15 amino acids. The V gene's germline CDR1 is SNHLY and CDR2 FYNNEI.